This is a list of T cell receptor beta chains from one sample in a study of blood T cell repertoires in COVID-19. TCRdb keeps only in-frame clones here, not all; method: immunoSEQ multiplex PCR. The repertoire includes some 150,000 clones, around 82% of them detected once, and 44% sits in the top ten. The sequencing sample was made of peripheral blood. The receptors were sampled from a human donor in a cohort sampled during active COVID-19. CDR3s leave out the opening cysteine and the closing phenylalanine or tryptophan.

J gene,V gene,CDR3 protein
TRBJ2-1,TRBV5-1,ASSFAGAGNEQF
TRBJ2-3,TRBV19,ASSMGPQGTSTDTQY
TRBJ1-5,TRBV19,ASSENQGAISNQPQH
TRBJ2-2,TRBV11-2,ASSLGVGASTGELF
TRBJ1-4,TRBV2,ASSYGQFSEKLF
TRBJ2-7,TRBV6-2/TRBV6-3,ASSLRGSLYEQY
TRBJ1-1,TRBV4-2,ASSPGDQKGTEAF
TRBJ1-2,TRBV7-9,ASSFERFGYT
TRBJ1-2,TRBV4-1,ASSPDMTGYRRGYT
TRBJ1-2,TRBV9,ASSVGDRLNYGYT
TRBJ1-5,TRBV27,ATRGYSNQPQH
TRBJ2-7,TRBV5-5,ASSPRVQGISYEQY
TRBJ2-3,TRBV9,ASSDRTSGITDTQY
TRBJ1-2,TRBV19,ASSTGDRALYGYT
TRBJ1-2,TRBV7-8,ASSLIGGGDNYGYT
TRBJ1-5,TRBV6-6,ASSGTGLMGNQPQH
TRBJ2-1,TRBV7-2,ASSSPGLALYEQF
TRBJ1-4,TRBV4-1,ASSQGSGQGGEKLF
TRBJ1-5,TRBV6-1,ASSDGGNQPQH
TRBJ2-3,TRBV11-2,ASSLGLLTDTQY
TRBJ1-2,TRBV19,ASKPLTGEVGYT
TRBJ2-7,TRBV6-5,ASSSASQGTYEQY
TRBJ2-2,TRBV5-6,ASSLAGYTGELF
TRBJ2-2,TRBV5-4,ASSLGLAGTGELF
TRBJ1-3,TRBV29-1,SVGQTSGNTIY
TRBJ1-1,TRBV18,ASSPLDRGTEAF
TRBJ2-1,TRBV6-2/TRBV6-3,ASSWRDEQF
TRBJ1-1,TRBV30,AWTLERQGTEAF
TRBJ2-1,TRBV28,ASSFESVYNEQF
TRBJ1-3,TRBV6-5,ASSGSGNTIY
TRBJ1-2,TRBV10-3,AISPTGVYGYT
TRBJ2-1,TRBV3-1/TRBV3-2,ASSRGYEQF
TRBJ2-4,TRBV5-1,ASSYTGTSGTIQY
TRBJ2-2,TRBV6-5,AGSTGRVDTGELF
TRBJ2-5,TRBV9,ASSVDLGGTQY
TRBJ2-7,TRBV6-2/TRBV6-3,ASSSPSTSGRRTYEQY
TRBJ1-1,TRBV30,AWRGGVNTEAF
TRBJ2-1,TRBV24-1,ATRSTGGYDNEQF
TRBJ2-6,TRBV6-2/TRBV6-3,ASTPRAGLAGPGANVLT
TRBJ2-1,TRBV11-3,ASSRLAGGYNEQF
TRBJ1-6,TRBV23-1,ASRGGKNSPLH
TRBJ2-5,TRBV7-2,ASSFREETQY
TRBJ1-5,TRBV30,AWGQGKLPQH
TRBJ2-1,TRBV7-2,ASSLYSGRAFGEQF
TRBJ2-7,TRBV5-1,ASSLGTGGVYEQY
TRBJ1-2,TRBV21-1,ASSNRSVEGYT
TRBJ2-1,TRBV7-9,ASSAGTVSYNEQF
TRBJ2-2,TRBV10-3,AIRPGGTGELF
TRBJ2-5,TRBV5-1,ASRLHGQETQY